Below, 26 T cell receptor beta chains from the same sample are listed, as sequenced in a study of T cells in Graves' hyperthyroidism and ophthalmopathy (dated by TCRdb to between 2019 and 2020). Library creation used multiplex PCR. The instrument given in TCRdb is Illumina HiSeq 2000. The TCR beta CDR3 regions were amplified from RNA transcripts. A first-round RT-PCR of the TCR CDR3 used the HTBI primer set with the Qiagen OneStep RT-PCR kit. The public reads were run again by TCRdb, first through fastp at Q25 and then through MiXCR, and only productive beta chains were kept. Rows with a matching CDR3 protein are joined into one entry that keeps the most common DNA and genes. The table for this sample lists 450,000 to 500,000 distinct CDR3 sequences; 20% to 25% of them were counted only once. The ten largest clones represent approximately 49% of the sample. The specimen sequenced was blood. The receptors were sampled from a woman aged 65 to 85 with Graves' ophthalmopathy.

The chain is built from TRBV2 and TRBJ2-5, with 9 nucleotides matching TRBD2. Germline V lookup: CDR1 SNHLY, CDR2 FYNNEI. V shed 7 bases, J shed 7 bases, and the junction held 10 bases outside the gene matches. The CDR3 is 14 amino acids. In DNA form, the CDR3 reads TGTGCCAGCACAATAGCGGGAGCGTATCCGACCCAGTACTTC. Translation gives CASTIAGAYPTQYF.

V is TRBV7-3 and J is TRBJ2-5, with TRBD2 as a possible D gene (6 bases). Germline V gene lookup returns CDR1 SGHTA and CDR2 FQGTGA. This CDR3 region has 13 residues. The V end was cut by 6 bases, the J end by 8 bases, with 16 bases between. In DNA form, the CDR3 reads TGTGCCAGCAGTAGGGACTCCGGAAAAACCCAGTACTTC. Amino acid sequence: CASSRDSGKTQYF.

This clonotype was counted only a few times. The rearrangement links TRBV20-1 to TRBJ2-2, with 12 positions matching TRBD2. Germline V gives CDR1 DFQATT, CDR2 SNEGSKA (reference sequence). The CDR3 runs 16 residues. V gave up 1 base and J gave up 4 bases; unmatched junction bases: 4. CDR3 sequence reads: CSARASGRASTGELFF. The CDR3 bases are TGCAGTGCTAGAGCTAGCGGGAGGGCTTCCACCGGGGAGCTGTTTTTT.

The J gene is TRBJ2-5, the V gene TRBV5-1, with 9 bases identical to TRBD1. V was clipped by 7 bases and J by 1 base; unmatched bases: 5. The CDR3 is 14 amino acids. Looked up from germline, CDR1 is SGHRS and CDR2 is YFSETQ. The CDR3: CASALQGAQETQYF. For the CDR3, the DNA is TGCGCCAGCGCTTTACAGGGGGCCCAAGAGACCCAGTACTTC.

About this clonotype itself: The conserved phenylalanine or tryptophan is not found at the CDR3 terminus, so this likely reflects a read error. This rearrangement joins TRBV18 to TRBJ2-7, with D perhaps TRBD2 (5 bases). Germline-derived CDR1 and CDR2 are KGHSH and LQKENI. CDR3 length: 12 amino acids. V was cut by 2 bases and J by 4 bases, with 6 bases left in between. This chain's CDR3 is CASSPGGYEQYL. DNA of the CDR3: TGTGCCAGCTCACCAGGAGGATACGAGCAGTACCTC.

This sequence joins TRBV19 and TRBJ1-2; 9 bases agree with TRBD1. CDR3 length: 14 amino acids. V shed 5 bases and J 8 bases; nucleotides not matched to a gene: 9. Germline loops: CDR1 LNHDA, CDR2 SQIVND (reference sequence). DNA for the CDR3: TGTGCCAGTAGTTCTCTACAGGGGGCGCGGGGCTACACCTTC. As protein: CASSSLQGARGYTF.

J is TRBJ1-3 and V is TRBV6-1; a weak D match, TRBD1 (6 bases). The CDR3 has 16 residues. Trimming took off 1 base at V and 0 bases at J, with 10 bases between the two ends. The germline gives CDR1 MNHNS, CDR2 SASEGT. The CDR3 loop reads CASSEVGGRSGNTIYF. DNA for the CDR3: TGTGCCAGCAGTGAAGTGGGGGGCCGCTCTGGAAACACCATATATTTT.

Only a few counts were recorded for this clonotype. The chain is built from TRBV6-2 or TRBV6-3 and TRBJ1-1; 10 bases map to TRBD1. Germline CDR1 reads MNHEY; CDR2 reads SVGEGT. The length of the CDR3 is 14 residues. With 5 bases clipped from V and 3 bases from J, the junction kept 3 bases outside the gene matches. The chain's CDR3 is CASSRQGAHTEAFF. The CDR3 DNA is TGTGCCAGCAGTAGACAGGGGGCCCACACTGAAGCTTTCTTT.

The CDR3 bases are TGTGCCAGCAGAGGCCTAAATTCACCCCTCCACTTT. This translates into CASRGLNSPLHF. This chain links TRBV14 with TRBJ1-6, with D unclear. Between the trimmed V and J ends, which lost 6 bases and 7 bases, there was a span of 7 bases. Germline lookup yields CDR1 SGHDN and CDR2 FVKESK. There are 12 residues in the CDR3.

The rearrangement uses TRBV11-1 and TRBJ2-1; possibly TRBD1 for D (6 bases). The CDR3 totals 15 residues. V lost 1 base, J lost 8 bases, and 15 bases lay in between. The germline V gene has CDR1 SGHAT and CDR2 FQDESV (reference sequence). The CDR3, as DNA: TGTGCCAGCAGCTTAGAGGGTGGGGGCGTCCATGAGCAGTTCTTC. Translated, it gives CASSLEGGGVHEQFF.

This clonotype has a handful of counts. The V gene is TRBV4-2, the J gene TRBJ1-1; D is undetermined. CDR1 and CDR2 from the germline V gene are LGHNA and YNFKEQ. CDR3 length equals 15 residues. Trimming removed 3 bases from V and 5 bases from J, with 16 bases in between. The CDR3 sequence: CASSHLAGGGTEAFF. The CDR3 nucleotides are TGTGCCAGCAGCCACTTAGCGGGAGGAGGGACTGAAGCTTTCTTT.

This clonotype was counted many times. The chain employs TRBV11-2 and TRBJ1-1, with D perhaps matching TRBD1 (6 bases). The germline V gene has CDR1 SGHAT and CDR2 FQNNGV. Trimming cost V 2 bases and J 6 bases, with 13 bases left between them. The CDR3 runs 14 residues. The chain's CDR3 is CASSLNRDFAEAFF. DNA for the CDR3: TGTGCCAGCAGCTTAAACAGGGATTTCGCTGAAGCTTTCTTT.

The rearrangement uses TRBV18 and TRBJ1-6; D gene unclear. Deletions cut 3 bases from V and 7 bases from J, with 13 bases between. CDR3 size: 15 residues. The germline CDR1 and CDR2 sequences are KGHSH and LQKENI. This chain's CDR3 is CASSPPGGYNSPLHF. CDR3 bases: TGTGCCAGCTCACCCCCGGGAGGGTACAATTCACCCCTCCACTTT.

This clonotype was counted only a few times. J is TRBJ2-7 and V is TRBV2, with 12 bases that match TRBD2. Germline V CDR1 and CDR2: SNHLY, FYNNEI. Trimming removed 2 bases from V and 5 bases from J; junction bases left unmatched: 4. This CDR3 has 15 amino acids. The CDR3 DNA sequence: TGTGCCAGCAGTGAACTCCTAGCGGGAGGGGACGAGCAGTACTTC. Translated, it gives CASSELLAGGDEQYF.

Details on this clonotype: The germline gene is not matched at one end of the junction; a read error may be the cause. The chain combines TRBV7-9 with TRBJ2-2; maybe TRBD2 (5 bases). The CDR3 has 12 amino acids. The V gene's germline CDR1 is SEHNR and CDR2 FQNEAQ (reference sequence). The CDR3 sequence: CASSPDTGEPFF. For the CDR3, the DNA is TGTGCCAGCAGCCCCGACACCGGGGAGCCGTTTTTT.

This clonotype was found a few times. This sequence joins TRBV5-1 and TRBJ2-7; 7 bases are shared with TRBD1. This CDR3 contains 14 residues. Germline CDR1 reads SGHRS; CDR2 reads YFSETQ. The V and J ends lost 2 bases and 7 bases, in that order; junction bases with no gene match: 9. Here the CDR3 reads CASSFEGAKGEQYF. CDR3 nucleotide sequence: TGCGCCAGCAGCTTTGAGGGGGCCAAAGGGGAGCAGTACTTC.

This chain connects TRBV9 to TRBJ2-3, with D possibly matching TRBD2 (5 bases). The V end lost 1 base, the J end lost 10 bases, and 19 bases lay between the germline ends. Germline V gene data show CDR1 as SGDLS and CDR2 as YYNGEE. This CDR3 is built from 15 residues. The CDR3 DNA is TGTGCCAGCAGCGTAAGACGGGATGGCACCGTGGCGCAGTATTTT. Protein product: CASSVRRDGTVAQYF.

With regard to this clonotype: A much more abundant neighbour one base away suggests this may be a read error. This CDR3 reads CAGSLGPGSSYEQYF. The CDR3 DNA sequence: TGTGCCGGCAGCTTAGGCCCGGGAAGCTCCTACGAGCAGTACTTC. The V call is TRBV7-2, the J call TRBJ2-7; D possibly corresponds to TRBD2 (5 bases). The CDR3 has 15 residues. Germline assignment: CDR1 SGHTA and CDR2 FQGNSA.

This clonotype was detected only a few times. The chain recombines TRBV28 with TRBJ2-7; 10 positions agree with TRBD1. The CDR3 is 14 amino acids. The trim removed 5 bases at V and 4 bases at J, leaving 5 bases unmatched. Germline-derived CDR1 and CDR2 are MDHEN and SYDVKM. The DNA for the CDR3 is TGTGCCAGCAGTGCGGGACAGGGGCTATACGAGCAGTACTTC. This translates into CASSAGQGLYEQYF.

The sample holds a few counts of this clonotype. This chain links TRBV19 with TRBJ1-1; D uncertain. Trimming removed 3 bases from V and 3 bases from J, with 11 bases in between. The germline CDR1 and CDR2 sequences are LNHDA and SQIVND (reference sequence). The CDR3 spans 14 residues. The CDR3 sequence: CASSIVGLHTEAFF. The CDR3 DNA sequence: TGTGCCAGTAGTATTGTAGGACTCCACACTGAAGCTTTCTTT.

This clonotype has at least ten counts. V is TRBV3-1 and J is TRBJ1-1, with D unresolved. V lost 1 base, J lost 2 bases, and 8 bases lay in between. The length of the CDR3 is 14 residues. The germline V gene encodes CDR1 LGHDT and CDR2 YNNKEL (reference sequence). CDR3 coding DNA: TGTGCCAGCAGCCAAGGCCTCCAAAACACTGAAGCTTTCTTT. Encoded protein: CASSQGLQNTEAFF.

The rearrangement links TRBV4-1 to TRBJ2-1; the match to TRBD2 covers 7 bases. The CDR3 covers 15 residues. J gave up 6 bases and V 1 base, and 6 bases lay outside the gene matches. Germline CDR1 MGHRA, CDR2 YSYEKL. The CDR3 loop is CASSQARGSRNEQFF. CDR3 sequence (DNA): TGCGCCAGCAGCCAAGCGCGCGGGAGTCGCAATGAGCAGTTCTTC.

This clonotype was seen ten or more times. The chain joins TRBV11-2 to TRBJ2-1; 8 bases match TRBD2. V was pared by 5 bases and J by 6 bases, with 9 bases of the junction left unmatched. This CDR3 is built from 15 residues. Germline values: CDR1 SGHAT, CDR2 FQNNGV. The CDR3 coding sequence is TGTGCCAGCAGCCTCACCACCGGGACTAGCAATGAGCAGTTCTTC. Its translation is CASSLTTGTSNEQFF.

This clonotype was observed a handful of times. The chain is built from TRBV27 and TRBJ1-6; the D is unclear. Trimming shortened V by 5 bases and J by 0 bases, and 8 bases separated the two germline ends. The CDR3 contains 15 residues. Germline assignment: CDR1 MNHEY and CDR2 SMNVEV (reference sequence). CDR3 residues: CASSATISYNSPLHF. The CDR3 DNA follows: TGTGCCAGCAGTGCCACAATCTCCTATAATTCACCCCTCCACTTT.

This clonotype was recorded a few times. The chain links TRBV11-2 to TRBJ2-5; 7 bases map to TRBD1. The germline V gene has CDR1 SGHAT and CDR2 FQNNGV. V lost 4 bases to trimming and J lost 3 bases; unmatched junction nucleotides: 5. This CDR3 contains 14 residues. The CDR3 spells CASSSLDRKETQYF. The CDR3 DNA reads TGTGCCAGCAGCTCTTTGGACAGGAAAGAGACCCAGTACTTC.

This clonotype has just a few counts. The CDR3 coding sequence is TGTGCCAGCAGAGAGGATCGCGGGGTAGGGGCCGCCTATAATTCACCCCTCCACTTT. It encodes CASREDRGVGAAYNSPLHF. The chain combines TRBV6-1 with TRBJ1-6; D is possibly TRBD1 (5 bases). The CDR3 is 19 amino acids. The germline V and J ends were trimmed by 6 bases and 2 bases, with 23 bases remaining between them. Germline V gives CDR1 MNHNS, CDR2 SASEGT.